This is a list of T cell receptor beta chains from one sample in a study of T cell responses to AZD1222 COVID-19 vaccine. Profiled with immunoSEQ multiplex PCR; TCRdb holds only in-frame clones, not every one. The sample carries 100,000 to 150,000 clones, around 90% recorded once. This specimen consisted of peripheral blood, obtained on day 0 of AZD1222 vaccination. The receptors were sampled from an adult in good health. Each CDR3 is given with its conserved first and last residue. Each record gives: V gene, D gene, J gene, clone size, CDR3 protein, CDR3 DNA. D genes are given only for firm matches. Part of the rows lack a size; the others show once, few, many or a class for expanded clones.

V gene: TRBV5-8; D gene: NA; J gene: TRBJ1-3; clone size: few; CDR3 protein: CASSLPLDGLSGNTIYF; CDR3 DNA: TGTGCCAGCAGCCTCCCTTTGGATGGCCTCTCTGGAAACACCATATATTTT
V gene: TRBV19; D gene: TRBD1; J gene: TRBJ1-5; clone size: NA; CDR3 protein: CASSFGGQGANEQPQHF; CDR3 DNA: TGTGCCAGTAGTTTCGGTGGACAGGGGGCTAATGAACAGCCCCAGCATTTT
V gene: TRBV4-1; D gene: NA; J gene: TRBJ1-2; clone size: once; CDR3 protein: CASSQDPQEIGGYTF; CDR3 DNA: TGCGCCAGCAGCCAAGATCCCCAGGAGATAGGAGGCTACACCTTC
V gene: TRBV10-3; D gene: NA; J gene: TRBJ1-1; clone size: NA; CDR3 protein: CAISESAVSKNTEAFF; CDR3 DNA: TGTGCCATCAGTGAGTCGGCGGTATCAAAGAACACTGAAGCTTTCTTT
V gene: TRBV11-2; D gene: NA; J gene: TRBJ2-3; clone size: NA; CDR3 protein: CATKPTTRRFTDTQYF; CDR3 DNA: TGTGCCACAAAACCTACTACCAGGCGCTTCACAGATACGCAGTATTTT
V gene: TRBV28; D gene: TRBD1; J gene: TRBJ1-1; clone size: NA; CDR3 protein: CASSIHRGGTEAFF; CDR3 DNA: TGTGCCAGCAGTATACACAGGGGTGGCACTGAAGCTTTCTTT
V gene: TRBV12-3/TRBV12-4; D gene: NA; J gene: TRBJ1-2; clone size: NA; CDR3 protein: CASSSGTRSGYTF; CDR3 DNA: TGTGCCAGCAGCTCCGGGACAAGGAGTGGCTACACCTTC
V gene: TRBV28; D gene: NA; J gene: TRBJ1-5; clone size: NA; CDR3 protein: CASSSRGGTPQHF; CDR3 DNA: TGTGCCAGCAGCTCCCGGGGCGGAACGCCCCAGCATTTT
V gene: TRBV7-9; D gene: TRBD1; J gene: TRBJ1-1; clone size: few; CDR3 protein: CASSLGTGGRITEAFF; CDR3 DNA: TGTGCCAGCAGCTTAGGAACAGGGGGCCGGATCACTGAAGCTTTCTTT
V gene: TRBV15; D gene: NA; J gene: TRBJ1-1; clone size: NA; CDR3 protein: CATSRGRGRNTEAFF; CDR3 DNA: TGTGCCACCAGCAGAGGACGGGGACGGAACACTGAAGCTTTCTTT
V gene: TRBV11-3; D gene: NA; J gene: TRBJ1-2; clone size: NA; CDR3 protein: CASSLDRGDGYTF; CDR3 DNA: TGTGCCAGCAGCTTAGATCGGGGGGACGGCTACACCTTC
V gene: TRBV5-4; D gene: NA; J gene: TRBJ2-3; clone size: NA; CDR3 protein: CASSLVGAPDTQYF; CDR3 DNA: TGTGCCAGCAGCTTGGTCGGGGCCCCAGATACGCAGTATTTT
V gene: TRBV3-1/TRBV3-2; D gene: NA; J gene: TRBJ2-1; clone size: NA; CDR3 protein: CASSQVAGTYNEQFF; CDR3 DNA: TGTGCCAGCAGCCAGGTTGCAGGGACCTACAATGAGCAGTTCTTC
V gene: TRBV11-1; D gene: NA; J gene: TRBJ2-2; clone size: NA; CDR3 protein: CASSFRRGNTGELFF; CDR3 DNA: TGTGCCAGCAGCTTCCGCCGCGGGAACACCGGGGAGCTGTTTTTT
V gene: TRBV5-1; D gene: NA; J gene: TRBJ2-7; clone size: few; CDR3 protein: CASSFDGTAYEQYF; CDR3 DNA: TGCGCCAGCAGCTTCGACGGAACGGCCTACGAGCAGTACTTC
V gene: TRBV11-1; D gene: NA; J gene: TRBJ1-1; clone size: NA; CDR3 protein: CASSLDPGSAEAFF; CDR3 DNA: TGTGCCAGCAGCTTAGACCCAGGGAGCGCTGAAGCTTTCTTT
V gene: TRBV7-9; D gene: TRBD2; J gene: TRBJ2-1; clone size: once; CDR3 protein: CASSRWTSGFHNEQFF; CDR3 DNA: TGTGCCAGCAGCCGCTGGACTAGCGGGTTTCACAATGAGCAGTTCTTC
V gene: TRBV3-1/TRBV3-2; D gene: TRBD2; J gene: TRBJ2-1; clone size: few; CDR3 protein: CASSQGTSGARNEQFF; CDR3 DNA: TGTGCCAGCAGCCAGGGGACTAGCGGGGCCCGCAATGAGCAGTTCTTC
V gene: TRBV5-1; D gene: NA; J gene: TRBJ2-3; clone size: NA; CDR3 protein: CASSLLGASTDTQYF; CDR3 DNA: TGCGCCAGCAGCTTGCTGGGCGCCAGCACAGATACGCAGTATTTT
V gene: TRBV25-1; D gene: NA; J gene: TRBJ1-1; clone size: NA; CDR3 protein: CASSEVVNTEAFF; CDR3 DNA: TGTGCCAGCAGTGAAGTAGTGAACACTGAAGCTTTCTTT
V gene: TRBV29-1; D gene: NA; J gene: TRBJ2-1; clone size: NA; CDR3 protein: CSVDLARTDSYNEQFF; CDR3 DNA: TGCAGCGTTGACCTAGCCCGGACGGACTCCTACAATGAGCAGTTCTTC
V gene: TRBV5-8; D gene: NA; J gene: TRBJ2-5; clone size: once; CDR3 protein: CASSLAIGRETQYF; CDR3 DNA: TGTGCCAGCAGCTTGGCGATCGGTAGGGAGACCCAGTACTTC
V gene: TRBV4-1; D gene: TRBD2; J gene: TRBJ2-1; clone size: few; CDR3 protein: CASSQSGLAAYNEQFF; CDR3 DNA: TGCGCCAGCAGCCAGTCGGGACTAGCGGCCTACAATGAGCAGTTCTTC
V gene: TRBV5-1; D gene: TRBD1; J gene: TRBJ2-3; clone size: NA; CDR3 protein: CASSVGTASSTDTQYF; CDR3 DNA: TGCGCCAGCAGCGTCGGGACAGCTTCTTCCACAGATACGCAGTATTTT
V gene: TRBV5-5; D gene: NA; J gene: TRBJ1-6; clone size: NA; CDR3 protein: CASSLVRDNSPLHF; CDR3 DNA: TGTGCCAGCAGCTTGGTACGGGATAATTCACCCCTCCACTTT